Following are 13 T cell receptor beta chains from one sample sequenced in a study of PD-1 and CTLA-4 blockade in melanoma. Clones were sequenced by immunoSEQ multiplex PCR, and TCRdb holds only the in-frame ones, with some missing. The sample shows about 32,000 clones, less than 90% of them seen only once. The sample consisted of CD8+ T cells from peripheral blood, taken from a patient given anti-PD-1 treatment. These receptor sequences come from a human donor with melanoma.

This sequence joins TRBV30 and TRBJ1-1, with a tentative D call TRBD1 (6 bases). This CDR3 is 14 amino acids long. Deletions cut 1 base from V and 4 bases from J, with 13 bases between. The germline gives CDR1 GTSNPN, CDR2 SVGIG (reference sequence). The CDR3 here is CAWSGTGLGTEAFF. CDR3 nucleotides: TGTGCCTGGAGTGGAACAGGGCTGGGCACTGAAGCTTTCTTT.

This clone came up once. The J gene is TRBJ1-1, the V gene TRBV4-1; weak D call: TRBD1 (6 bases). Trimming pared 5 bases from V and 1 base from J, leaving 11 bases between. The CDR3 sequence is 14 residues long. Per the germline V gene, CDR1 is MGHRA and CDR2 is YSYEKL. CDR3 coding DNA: TGCGCCAGCAGCTGGGGACAATCGAACACTGAAGCTTTCTTT. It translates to CASSWGQSNTEAFF.

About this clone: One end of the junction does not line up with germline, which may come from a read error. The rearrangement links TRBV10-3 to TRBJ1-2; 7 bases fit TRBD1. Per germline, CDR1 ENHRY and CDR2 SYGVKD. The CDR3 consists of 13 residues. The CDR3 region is CAISRDSNYGHTF. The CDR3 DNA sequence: TGTGCCATCAGTCGGGACAGCAACTATGGCCACACCTTC.

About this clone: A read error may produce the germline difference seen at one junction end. CDR3 sequence reads: CASSLAGDLNTEAFF. For the CDR3, the DNA is TGTGCCAGCAGTTTGGCCGGGGACCTGAACACTGAAGCTTTCTTT. This chain links TRBV5-5 with TRBJ1-1; D may be TRBD1 (5 bases). This CDR3 contains 15 residues. Germline CDR1 is SGHKS and CDR2 is YYEKEE (reference sequence).

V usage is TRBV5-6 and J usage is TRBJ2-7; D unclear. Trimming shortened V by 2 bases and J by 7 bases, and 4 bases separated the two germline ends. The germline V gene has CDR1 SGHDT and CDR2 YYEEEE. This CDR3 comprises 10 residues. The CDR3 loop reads CASSLREQYF. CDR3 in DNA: TGTGCCAGCAGCTTAAGGGAGCAGTACTTC.

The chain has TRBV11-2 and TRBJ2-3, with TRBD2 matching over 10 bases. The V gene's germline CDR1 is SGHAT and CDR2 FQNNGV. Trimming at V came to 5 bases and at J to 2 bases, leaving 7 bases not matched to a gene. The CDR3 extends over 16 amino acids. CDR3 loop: CASSTLSGGITDTQYF. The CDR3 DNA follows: TGTGCCAGCAGCACCCTTAGCGGGGGGATCACAGATACGCAGTATTTT.

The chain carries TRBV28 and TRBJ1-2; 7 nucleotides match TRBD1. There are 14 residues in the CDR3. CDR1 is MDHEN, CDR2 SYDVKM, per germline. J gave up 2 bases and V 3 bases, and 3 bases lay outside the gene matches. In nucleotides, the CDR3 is TGTGCCAGCAGTTTGAGGGACAGCAACTATGGCTACACCTTC. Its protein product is CASSLRDSNYGYTF.

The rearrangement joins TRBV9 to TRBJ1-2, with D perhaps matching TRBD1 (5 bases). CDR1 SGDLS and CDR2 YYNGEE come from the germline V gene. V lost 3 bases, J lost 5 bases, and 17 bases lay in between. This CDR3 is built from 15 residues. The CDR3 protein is CASSGGRTGIYGYTF. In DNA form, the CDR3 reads TGTGCCAGCAGCGGGGGACGCACGGGAATTTATGGCTACACCTTC. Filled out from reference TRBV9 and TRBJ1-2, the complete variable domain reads DSGVTQTPKHLITATGQRVTLRCSPRSGDLSVYWYQQSLDQGLQFLIQYYNGEERAKGNILERFSAQQFPDLHSELNLSSLELGDSALYFCASSGGRTGIYGYTFGSGTRLTVV.

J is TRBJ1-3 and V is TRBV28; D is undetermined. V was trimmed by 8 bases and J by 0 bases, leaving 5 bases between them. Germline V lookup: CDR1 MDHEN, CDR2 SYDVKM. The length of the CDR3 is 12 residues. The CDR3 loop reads CASGSSGNTIYF. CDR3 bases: TGTGCCAGCGGGAGCTCTGGAAACACCATATATTTT.

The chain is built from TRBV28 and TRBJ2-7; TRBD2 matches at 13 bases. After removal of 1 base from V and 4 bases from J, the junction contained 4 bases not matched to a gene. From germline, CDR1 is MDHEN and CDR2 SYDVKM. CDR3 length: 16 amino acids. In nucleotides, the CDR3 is TGTGCCAGCAGTTTATTGGGACTAGCGGGGATATACGAGCAGTACTTC. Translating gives CASSLLGLAGIYEQYF. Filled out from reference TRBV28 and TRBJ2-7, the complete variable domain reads DVKVTQSSRYLVKRTGEKVFLECVQDMDHENMFWYRQDPGLGLRLIYFSYDVKMKEKGDIPEGYSVSREKKERFSLILESASTNQTSMYLCASSLLGLAGIYEQYFGPGTRLTVT.

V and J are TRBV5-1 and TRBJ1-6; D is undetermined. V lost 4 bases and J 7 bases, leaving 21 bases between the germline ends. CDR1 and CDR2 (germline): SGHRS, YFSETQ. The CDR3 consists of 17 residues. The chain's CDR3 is CASSHGGWAEDNSPLHF. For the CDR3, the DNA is TGCGCCAGCAGCCACGGCGGGTGGGCAGAAGACAATTCACCCCTCCACTTT.

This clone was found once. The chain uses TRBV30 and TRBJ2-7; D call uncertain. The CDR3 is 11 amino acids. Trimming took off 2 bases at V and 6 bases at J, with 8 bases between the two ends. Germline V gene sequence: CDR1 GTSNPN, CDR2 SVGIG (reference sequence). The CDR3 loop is CAWSTGIEQYF. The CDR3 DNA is TGTGCCTGGAGTACTGGGATCGAGCAGTACTTC.

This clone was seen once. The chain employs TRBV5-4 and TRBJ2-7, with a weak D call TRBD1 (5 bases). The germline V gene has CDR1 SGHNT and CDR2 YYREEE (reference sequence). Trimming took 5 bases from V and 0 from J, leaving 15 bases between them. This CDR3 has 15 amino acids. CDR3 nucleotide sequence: TGTGCCAGCAGATTTGACAGAGGAAGCTCCTACGAGCAGTACTTC. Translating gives CASRFDRGSSYEQYF.